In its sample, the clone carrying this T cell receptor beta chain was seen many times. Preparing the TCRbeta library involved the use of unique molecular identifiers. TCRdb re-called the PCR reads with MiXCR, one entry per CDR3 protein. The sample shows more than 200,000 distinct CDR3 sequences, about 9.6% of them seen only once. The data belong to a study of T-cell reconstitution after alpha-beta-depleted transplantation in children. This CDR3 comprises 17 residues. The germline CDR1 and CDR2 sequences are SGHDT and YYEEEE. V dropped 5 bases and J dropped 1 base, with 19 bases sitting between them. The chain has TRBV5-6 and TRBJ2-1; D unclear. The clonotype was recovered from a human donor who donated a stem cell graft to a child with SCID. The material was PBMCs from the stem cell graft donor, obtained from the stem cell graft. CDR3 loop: CASRLKVVASSYNEQFF. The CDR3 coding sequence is TGTGCCAGCAGACTCAAGGTCGTGGCGAGTTCCTACAATGAGCAGTTCTTC. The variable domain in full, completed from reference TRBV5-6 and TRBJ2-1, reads DAGVTQSPTHLIKTRGQQVTLRCSPKSGHDTVSWYQQALGQGPQFIFQYYEEEERQRGNFPDRFSGHQFPNYSSELNVNALLLGDSALYLCASRLKVVASSYNEQFFGPGTRLTVL.